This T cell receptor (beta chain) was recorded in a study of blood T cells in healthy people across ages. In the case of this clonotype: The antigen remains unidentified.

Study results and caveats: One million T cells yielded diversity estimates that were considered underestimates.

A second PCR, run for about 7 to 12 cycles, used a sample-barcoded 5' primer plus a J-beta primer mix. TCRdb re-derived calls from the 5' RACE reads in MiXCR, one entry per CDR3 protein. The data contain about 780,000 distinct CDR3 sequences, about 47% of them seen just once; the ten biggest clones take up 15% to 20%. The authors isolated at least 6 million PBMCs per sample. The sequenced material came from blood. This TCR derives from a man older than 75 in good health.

The DNA for the CDR3 is TGCAGTGCTAGTAAAGTAAAGAGCGGTAGCGCGGCCTACTCCTACGAGCAGTACTTC. Residues: CSASKVKSGSAAYSYEQYF. The chain couples TRBV20-1 to TRBJ2-7, with D perhaps TRBD2 (5 bases). This CDR3 has 19 amino acids. Trimming removed 3 bases from V and 0 bases from J, with 27 bases in between. Germline V gene sequence: CDR1 DFQATT, CDR2 SNEGSKA (reference sequence).